This T cell receptor beta chain was retrieved from a study of blood T cell repertoires in COVID-19. Study context: Sample material is recorded as cDNA or gDNA derived from T cells, B-cell-depleted T cells, or PBMCs.

In the authors' workflow: Scientists estimated how many nucleated cells there were by amplifying reference gene primers. Sequenced by immunoSEQ multiplex PCR; TCRdb stores in-frame clones only, minus some. V, J and clone size derive from that table, while D and trimming were established from the DNA sequence. The sample includes 80,000 or so clones, around four fifths of them seen just once. This clone has only one observation. Germline V gene lookup returns CDR1 SGHNT and CDR2 YYREEE (reference sequence). Trimming cost V 3 bases and J 4 bases; bases outside gene matches: 4. The CDR3 is 14 residues long.

The chain employs TRBV5-4 and TRBJ1-2, with 9 bases that match TRBD1. The sequence derives from a human donor in a cohort sampled during active COVID-19. The sequencing sample was made of peripheral blood. CDR3 sequence: CASSSGQGSYGYTF. For the CDR3, the DNA is TGTGCCAGCAGCTCGGGACAGGGAAGCTATGGCTACACCTTC.